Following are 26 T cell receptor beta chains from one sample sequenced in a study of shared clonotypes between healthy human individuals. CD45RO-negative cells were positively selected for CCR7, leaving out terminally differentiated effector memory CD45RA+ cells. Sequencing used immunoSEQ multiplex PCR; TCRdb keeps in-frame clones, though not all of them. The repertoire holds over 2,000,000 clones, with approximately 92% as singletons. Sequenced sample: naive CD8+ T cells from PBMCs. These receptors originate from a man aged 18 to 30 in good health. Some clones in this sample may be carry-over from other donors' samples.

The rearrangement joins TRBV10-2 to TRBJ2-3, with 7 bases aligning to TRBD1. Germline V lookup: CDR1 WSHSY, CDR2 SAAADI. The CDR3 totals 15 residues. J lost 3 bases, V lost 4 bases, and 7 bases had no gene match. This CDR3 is CASSARQGKTDTQYF. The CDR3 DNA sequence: TGCGCCAGCAGTGCCCGACAGGGCAAAACAGATACGCAGTATTTT.

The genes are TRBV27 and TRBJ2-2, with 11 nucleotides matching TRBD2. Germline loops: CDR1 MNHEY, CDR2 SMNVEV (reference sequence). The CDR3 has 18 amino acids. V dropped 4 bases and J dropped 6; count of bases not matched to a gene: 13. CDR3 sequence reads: CASSSHLLSGRAPGELFF. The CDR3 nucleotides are TGTGCCAGCAGTTCCCACCTCCTTAGCGGGAGGGCCCCCGGGGAGCTGTTTTTT.

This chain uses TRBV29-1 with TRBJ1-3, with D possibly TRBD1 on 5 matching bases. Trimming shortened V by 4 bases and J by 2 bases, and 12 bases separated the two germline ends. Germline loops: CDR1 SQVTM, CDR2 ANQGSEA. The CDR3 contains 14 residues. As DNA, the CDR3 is TGCAGCGTTGTTGCGGGGGGACCTGGAAACACCATATATTTT. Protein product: CSVVAGGPGNTIYF.

CDR3 loop: CASSSRQGHTEAFF. Here the CDR3 DNA reads TGTGCCAGTTCATCCAGACAGGGTCACACTGAAGCTTTCTTT. This chain uses TRBV19 with TRBJ1-1, with 7 bases matching TRBD1. This CDR3 comprises 14 residues. Germline CDR1 is LNHDA and CDR2 is SQIVND (reference sequence). V was pared by 8 bases and J by 3 bases, with 9 bases of the junction left unmatched.

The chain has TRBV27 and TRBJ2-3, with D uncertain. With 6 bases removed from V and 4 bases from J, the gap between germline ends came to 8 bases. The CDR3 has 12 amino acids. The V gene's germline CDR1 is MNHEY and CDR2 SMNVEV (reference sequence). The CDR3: CASRRAPDTQYF. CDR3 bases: TGTGCCAGCAGGCGAGCCCCAGATACGCAGTATTTT.

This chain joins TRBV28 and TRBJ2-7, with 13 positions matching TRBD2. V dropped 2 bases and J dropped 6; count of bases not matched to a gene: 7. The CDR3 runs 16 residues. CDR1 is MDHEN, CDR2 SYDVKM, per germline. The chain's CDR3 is CASSLARTSGSAEQYF. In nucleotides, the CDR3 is TGTGCCAGCAGTTTAGCCCGGACTAGCGGGAGCGCCGAGCAGTACTTC.

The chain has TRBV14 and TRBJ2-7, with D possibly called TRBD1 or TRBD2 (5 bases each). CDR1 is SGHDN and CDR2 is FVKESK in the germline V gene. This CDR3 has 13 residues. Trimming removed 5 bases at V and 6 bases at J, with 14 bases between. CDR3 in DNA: TGTGCCAGCAGCAGCTCTCGGGGCGGCGAGCAGTACTTC. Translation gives CASSSSRGGEQYF.

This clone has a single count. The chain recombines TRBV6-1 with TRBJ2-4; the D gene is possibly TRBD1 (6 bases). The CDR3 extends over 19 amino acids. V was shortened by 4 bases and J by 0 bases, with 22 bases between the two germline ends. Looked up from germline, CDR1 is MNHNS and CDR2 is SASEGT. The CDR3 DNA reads TGTGCCAGCAGTGGGGACAACCAGATCGGCCTGCTAGCCAAAAACATTCAGTACTTC. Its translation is CASSGDNQIGLLAKNIQYF.

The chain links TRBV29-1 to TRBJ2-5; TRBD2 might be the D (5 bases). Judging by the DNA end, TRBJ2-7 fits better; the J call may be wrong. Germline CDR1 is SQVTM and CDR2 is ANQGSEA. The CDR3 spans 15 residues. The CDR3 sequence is CSVEDWLVSGYEQYF. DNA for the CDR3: TGCAGCGTTGAAGATTGGTTAGTAAGCGGCTACGAGCAGTACTTC.

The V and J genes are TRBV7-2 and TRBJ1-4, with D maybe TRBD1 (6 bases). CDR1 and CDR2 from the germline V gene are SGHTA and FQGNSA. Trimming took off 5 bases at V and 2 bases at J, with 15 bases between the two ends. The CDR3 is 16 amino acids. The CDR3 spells CASSPDRFFTNEKLFF. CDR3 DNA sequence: TGTGCCAGCAGCCCTGACAGGTTTTTCACTAATGAAAAACTGTTTTTT.

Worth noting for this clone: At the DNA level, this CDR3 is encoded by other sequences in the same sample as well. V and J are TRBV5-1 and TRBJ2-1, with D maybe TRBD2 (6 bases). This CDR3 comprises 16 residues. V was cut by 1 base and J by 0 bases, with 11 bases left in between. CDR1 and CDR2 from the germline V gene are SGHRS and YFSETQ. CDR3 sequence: CASSLLGGSSYNEQFF. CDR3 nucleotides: TGCGCCAGCAGCTTGTTGGGGGGTAGCTCCTACAATGAGCAGTTCTTC. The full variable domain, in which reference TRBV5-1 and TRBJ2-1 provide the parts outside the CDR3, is KAGVTQTPRYLIKTRGQQVTLSCSPISGHRSVSWYQQTPGQGLQFLFEYFSETQRNKGNFPGRFSGRQFSNSRSEMNVSTLELGDSALYLCASSLLGGSSYNEQFFGPGTRLTVL.

In nucleotides, the CDR3 is TGTGCCAGCAGGCTCGGGACTCGGAGCTCCTACAATGAGCAGTTCTTC. This sequence encodes CASRLGTRSSYNEQFF. The chain links TRBV2 to TRBJ2-1; tentatively, D is TRBD2 (6 bases). Trimming left V 6 bases short and J 0 bases short, with 15 bases between. The CDR3 is made up of 16 amino acids. Germline V CDR1 and CDR2: SNHLY, FYNNEI.

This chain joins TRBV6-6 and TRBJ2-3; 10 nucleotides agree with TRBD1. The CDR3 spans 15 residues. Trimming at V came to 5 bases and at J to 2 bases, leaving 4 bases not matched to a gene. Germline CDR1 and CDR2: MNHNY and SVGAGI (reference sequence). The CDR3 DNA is TGTGCCAGCAGTAACGACAGGGGGCTCACAGATACGCAGTATTTT. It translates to CASSNDRGLTDTQYF.

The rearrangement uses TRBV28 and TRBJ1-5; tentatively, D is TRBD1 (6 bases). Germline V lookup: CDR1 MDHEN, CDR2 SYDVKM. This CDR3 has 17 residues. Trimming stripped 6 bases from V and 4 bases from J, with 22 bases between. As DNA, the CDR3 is TGTGCCAGCAGCCCGGAGGAGACAGGACCGGAAAATCAGCCCCAGCATTTT. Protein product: CASSPEETGPENQPQHF.

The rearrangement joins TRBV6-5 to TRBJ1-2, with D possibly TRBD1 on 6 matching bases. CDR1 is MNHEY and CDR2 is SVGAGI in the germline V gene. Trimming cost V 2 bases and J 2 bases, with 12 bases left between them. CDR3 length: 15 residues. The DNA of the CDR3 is TGTGCCAGCAGTTACACAAGGACAGTCAACTATGGCTACACCTTC. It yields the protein CASSYTRTVNYGYTF.

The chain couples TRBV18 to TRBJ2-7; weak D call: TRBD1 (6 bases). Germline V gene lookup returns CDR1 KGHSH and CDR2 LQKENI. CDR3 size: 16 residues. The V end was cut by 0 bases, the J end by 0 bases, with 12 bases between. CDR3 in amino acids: CASSPPYGQSSYEQYF. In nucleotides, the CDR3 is TGTGCCAGCTCACCACCGTACGGACAGAGCTCCTACGAGCAGTACTTC. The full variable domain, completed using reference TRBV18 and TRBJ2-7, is NAGVMQNPRHLVRRRGQEARLRCSPMKGHSHVYWYRQLPEEGLKFMVYLQKENIIDESGMPKERFSAEFPKEGPSILRIQQVVRGDSAAYFCASSPPYGQSSYEQYFGPGTRLTVT.

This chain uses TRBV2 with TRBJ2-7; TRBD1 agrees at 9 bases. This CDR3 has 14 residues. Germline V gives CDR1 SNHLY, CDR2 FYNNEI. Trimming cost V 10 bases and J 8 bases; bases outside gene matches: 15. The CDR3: CATTYSGTGLQQYF. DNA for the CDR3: TGTGCCACCACCTATTCCGGGACAGGGTTGCAGCAGTACTTC.

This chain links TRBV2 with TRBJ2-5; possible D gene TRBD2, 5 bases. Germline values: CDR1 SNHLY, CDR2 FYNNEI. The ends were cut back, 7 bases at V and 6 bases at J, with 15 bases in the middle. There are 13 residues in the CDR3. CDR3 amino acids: CASIGLILKTQYF. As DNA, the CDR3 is TGTGCCAGCATTGGACTGATATTAAAGACCCAGTACTTC.

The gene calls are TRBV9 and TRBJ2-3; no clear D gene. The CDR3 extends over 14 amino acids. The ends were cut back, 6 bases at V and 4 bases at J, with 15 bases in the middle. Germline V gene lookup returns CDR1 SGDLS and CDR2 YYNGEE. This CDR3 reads CASNPSGSPDTQYF. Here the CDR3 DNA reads TGTGCCAGCAACCCCTCGGGCTCCCCAGATACGCAGTATTTT.

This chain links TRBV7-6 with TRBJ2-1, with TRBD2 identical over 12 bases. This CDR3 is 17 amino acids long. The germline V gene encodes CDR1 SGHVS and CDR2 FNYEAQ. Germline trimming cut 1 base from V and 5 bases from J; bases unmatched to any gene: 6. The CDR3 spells CASSLGLAGVFNNEQFF. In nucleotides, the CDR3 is TGTGCCAGCAGCTTAGGACTAGCGGGAGTCTTCAACAATGAGCAGTTCTTC.

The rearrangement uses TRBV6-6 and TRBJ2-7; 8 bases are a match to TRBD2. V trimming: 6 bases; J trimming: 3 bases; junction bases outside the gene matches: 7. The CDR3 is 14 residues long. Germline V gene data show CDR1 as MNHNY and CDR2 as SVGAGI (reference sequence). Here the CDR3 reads CASSAGGLDYEQYF. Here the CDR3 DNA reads TGTGCCAGCAGCGCGGGGGGCTTGGACTACGAGCAGTACTTC.

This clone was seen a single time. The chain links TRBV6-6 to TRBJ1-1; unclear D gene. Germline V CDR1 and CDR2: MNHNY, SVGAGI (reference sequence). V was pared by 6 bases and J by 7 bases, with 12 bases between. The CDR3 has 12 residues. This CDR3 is CASRAGLFEAFF. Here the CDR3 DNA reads TGTGCCAGCAGGGCGGGCCTGTTTGAAGCTTTCTTT.

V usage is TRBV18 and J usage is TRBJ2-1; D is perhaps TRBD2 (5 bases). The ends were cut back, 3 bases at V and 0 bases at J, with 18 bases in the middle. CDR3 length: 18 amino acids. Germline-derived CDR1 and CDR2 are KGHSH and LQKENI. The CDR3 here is CASSPYSGVPNSYNEQFF. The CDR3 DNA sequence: TGTGCCAGCTCACCTTACAGCGGAGTACCCAACTCCTACAATGAGCAGTTCTTC. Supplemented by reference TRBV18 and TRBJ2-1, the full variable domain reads NAGVMQNPRHLVRRRGQEARLRCSPMKGHSHVYWYRQLPEEGLKFMVYLQKENIIDESGMPKERFSAEFPKEGPSILRIQQVVRGDSAAYFCASSPYSGVPNSYNEQFFGPGTRLTVL.

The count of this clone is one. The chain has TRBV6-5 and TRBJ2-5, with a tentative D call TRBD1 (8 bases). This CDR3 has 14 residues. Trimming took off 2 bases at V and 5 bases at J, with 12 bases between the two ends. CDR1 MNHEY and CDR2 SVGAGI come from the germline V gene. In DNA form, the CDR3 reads TGTGCCAGCAGTTACGGACAGGGAGGGGAGACCCAGTACTTC. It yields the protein CASSYGQGGETQYF.

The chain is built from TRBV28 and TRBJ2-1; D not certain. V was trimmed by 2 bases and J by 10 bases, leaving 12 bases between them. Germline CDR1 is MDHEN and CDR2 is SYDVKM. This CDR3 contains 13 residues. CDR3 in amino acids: CASSLTRSPEQFF. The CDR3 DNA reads TGTGCCAGCAGTTTAACGCGGAGCCCCGAGCAGTTCTTC.

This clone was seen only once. CDR3 bases: TGTGCCAGCAGTGAAGCGCAGGAGGTGGGTATTGAAGCTTTCTTT. Amino acid sequence: CASSEAQEVGIEAFF. V and J are TRBV2 and TRBJ1-1, with no clear D. Germline V CDR1 and CDR2: SNHLY, FYNNEI. The CDR3 has 15 residues. V was clipped by 0 bases and J by 7 bases, with 15 bases between them.